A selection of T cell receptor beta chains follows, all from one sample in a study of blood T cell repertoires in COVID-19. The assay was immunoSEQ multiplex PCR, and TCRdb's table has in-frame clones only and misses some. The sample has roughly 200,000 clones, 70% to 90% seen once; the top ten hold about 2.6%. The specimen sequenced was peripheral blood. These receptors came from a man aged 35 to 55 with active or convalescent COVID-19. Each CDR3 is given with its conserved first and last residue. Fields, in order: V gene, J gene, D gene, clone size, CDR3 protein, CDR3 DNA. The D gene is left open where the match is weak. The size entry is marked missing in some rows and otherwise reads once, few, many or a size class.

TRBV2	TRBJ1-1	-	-	CASSREGRAEAFF	TGTGCCAGCAGTAGGGAGGGAAGGGCTGAAGCTTTCTTT
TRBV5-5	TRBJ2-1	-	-	CASSLAPENEQFF	TGTGCCAGCAGCTTGGCCCCGGAGAATGAGCAGTTCTTC
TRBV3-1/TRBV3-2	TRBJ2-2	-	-	CASSQDPGEWVGELFF	TGTGCCAGCAGCCAAGATCCAGGGGAGTGGGTCGGGGAGCTGTTTTTT
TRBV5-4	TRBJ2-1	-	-	CASSPATDTYNEQFF	TGTGCCAGCAGCCCGGCGACAGACACCTACAATGAGCAGTTCTTC
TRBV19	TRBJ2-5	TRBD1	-	CASSTTGQGTQYF	TGTGCCAGTAGTACCACCGGACAGGGGACCCAGTACTTC
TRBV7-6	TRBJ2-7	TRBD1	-	CASSSGQGAIGEQYF	TGTGCCAGCAGCTCAGGACAGGGGGCTATCGGCGAGCAGTACTTC
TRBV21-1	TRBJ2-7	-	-	CASSKEKNRDLSYEQYF	TGTGCCAGCAGCAAAGAAAAGAACAGGGACCTCTCCTACGAGCAGTACTTC
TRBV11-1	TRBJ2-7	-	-	CASSFGTYEQYF	TGTGCCAGCAGCTTCGGGACCTACGAGCAGTACTTC
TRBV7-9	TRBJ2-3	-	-	CASSLRSPARYGLTDTQYF	TGTGCCAGCAGCTTAAGGAGCCCAGCTCGCTACGGTCTCACAGATACGCAGTATTTT
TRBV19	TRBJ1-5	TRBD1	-	CASSPGTATFNQPQHF	TGTGCCAGTAGTCCAGGGACAGCGACCTTCAATCAGCCCCAGCATTTT
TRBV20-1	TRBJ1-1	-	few	CSASTRATEAFF	TGCAGTGCTAGTACCAGGGCCACTGAAGCTTTCTTT
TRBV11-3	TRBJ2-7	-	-	CASSLFSGIGYEQYF	TGTGCCAGCAGCTTATTTAGCGGTATCGGATACGAGCAGTACTTC
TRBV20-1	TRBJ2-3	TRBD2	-	CSASRAGVTDTQYF	TGCAGTGCTAGTCGCGCGGGGGTAACAGATACGCAGTATTTT
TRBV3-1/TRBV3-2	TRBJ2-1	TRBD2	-	CASSPRFSGGDDEQFF	TGTGCCAGCAGCCCCCGGTTTAGCGGGGGGGATGATGAGCAGTTCTTC
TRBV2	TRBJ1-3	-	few	CASRRQGNTIYF	TGTGCCAGCAGGCGACAGGGAAACACCATATATTTT
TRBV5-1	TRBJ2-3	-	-	CASSFGEAGIDTQYF	TGCGCCAGCAGCTTCGGGGAGGCGGGGATAGATACGCAGTATTTT
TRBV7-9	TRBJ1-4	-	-	CASRGSNEKLFF	TGTGCCAGCAGGGGCAGTAATGAAAAACTGTTTTTT
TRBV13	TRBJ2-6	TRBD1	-	CASSQGQVSGANVLTF	TGTGCCAGCAGCCAAGGACAGGTCTCTGGGGCCAACGTCCTGACTTTC
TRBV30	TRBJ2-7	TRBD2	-	CAWSVTSGGAYEQYF	TGTGCCTGGAGTGTAACGAGCGGGGGGGCCTACGAGCAGTACTTC
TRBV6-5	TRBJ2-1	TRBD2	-	CASGRGGRNEQFF	TGTGCCAGCGGGCGGGGGGGCCGGAATGAGCAGTTCTTC